What follows are 17 T cell receptor beta chains derived from one specimen sequenced in a study of blood T cell repertoires in COVID-19. The method was immunoSEQ multiplex PCR; TCRdb's version includes in-frame clones alone and lacks a portion of them. The table records approximately 190,000 clones, 70% to 90% of them present only once. Sequenced sample: peripheral blood. These receptor sequences come from a woman between 40 and 55 years old who had recovered from COVID-19.

The rearrangement uses TRBV18 and TRBJ1-1; D gene unclear. This CDR3 spans 14 amino acids. With 3 bases removed from V and 1 base from J, the gap between germline ends came to 9 bases. CDR1 and CDR2 (germline): KGHSH, LQKENI. For the CDR3, the DNA is TGTGCCAGCTCACCGGAACAGACGAACACTGAAGCTTTCTTT. Amino acids: CASSPEQTNTEAFF.

The gene calls are TRBV15 and TRBJ2-5; 11 bases are shared with TRBD2. V gave up 1 base and J gave up 2 bases; unmatched junction bases: 6. The CDR3 sequence is 17 residues long. CDR1 and CDR2 from the germline V gene are LNHNV and YYDKDF (reference sequence). The CDR3 bases are TGTGCCACCAGCAGAGGCGGGACTAGCGGTCTTCAAGAGACCCAGTACTTC. It yields the protein CATSRGGTSGLQETQYF.

The gene calls are TRBV19 and TRBJ2-1, with 7 bases matching TRBD2. With V trimmed by 5 bases and J by 2 bases, 0 bases remained unmatched. There are 13 residues in the CDR3. Germline V CDR1 and CDR2: LNHDA, SQIVND (reference sequence). Here the CDR3 DNA reads TGTGCCAGTAGTGGGACTACCTACAATGAGCAGTTCTTC. Translating gives CASSGTTYNEQFF.

Regarding this clone: The CDR3 ends on some other residue instead of the conserved phenylalanine or tryptophan, so this is likely a read error. The DNA is omitted, as the CDR3 cannot be located on it reliably, and the CDR3 follows TCRdb's listing. This sequence joins TRBV20-1 and TRBJ2-3; the D call TRBD2 from the table was never checked on the DNA. From its first to its last residue, the CDR3 has 11 amino acids. Germline V lookup: CDR1 DFQATT, CDR2 SNEGSKA (reference sequence). The CDR3 protein is CSARDSERKLV.

CDR3 coding DNA: TGTGCCAGCAGCTTCGACAGTCCCGGGGATACGCAGTATTTT. Its translation: CASSFDSPGDTQYF. The genes are TRBV5-4 and TRBJ2-3, with a possible D match to TRBD1 (5 bases). This CDR3 has 14 amino acids. The germline V gene encodes CDR1 SGHNT and CDR2 YYREEE (reference sequence). V lost 2 bases to trimming and J lost 6 bases, with 13 bases between them.

V and J are TRBV3-1 (or the pseudogene TRBV3-2) and TRBJ2-1, with D perhaps TRBD2 (6 bases). Germline V lookup: CDR1 LGHDT, CDR2 YNNKEL (reference sequence). With 1 base removed from V and 2 bases from J, the gap between germline ends came to 6 bases. CDR3 length: 14 residues. The CDR3 protein is CASSQAGAYNEQFF. The CDR3 DNA is TGTGCCAGCAGCCAAGCGGGAGCCTACAATGAGCAGTTCTTC.

This clone was picked up one time. J is TRBJ2-1 and V is TRBV18; D is unclear. The CDR3 runs 15 residues. Germline V gene lookup returns CDR1 KGHSH and CDR2 LQKENI. Trimming shortened V by 1 base and J by 8 bases, and 15 bases separated the two germline ends. CDR3 residues: CASSPLLLGGDEQFF. CDR3 in DNA: TGTGCCAGCTCACCACTTTTGCTAGGTGGAGATGAGCAGTTCTTC.

The gene calls are TRBV5-1 and TRBJ2-2, with 7 bases identical to TRBD2. J gave up 5 bases and V 3 bases, and 10 bases lay outside the gene matches. Germline V gene sequence: CDR1 SGHRS, CDR2 YFSETQ. The CDR3 contains 16 residues. The CDR3 is CASSSTTSLDTGELFF. In DNA, the CDR3 is TGCGCCAGCAGCTCGACGACTAGCCTAGATACCGGGGAGCTGTTTTTT.

V and J are TRBV5-1 and TRBJ2-7; TRBD2 aligns across 7 bases. Germline assignment: CDR1 SGHRS and CDR2 YFSETQ. J gave up 3 bases and V 3 bases, and 18 bases lay outside the gene matches. The CDR3 contains 18 residues. The CDR3 coding sequence is TGCGCCAGCAGCTCACGATCCAGAACGGCGACTAGCTTCTACGAGCAGTACTTC. Its protein product is CASSSRSRTATSFYEQYF.

There are a few counts of this clone. The chain employs TRBV5-1 and TRBJ1-6; weak D call: TRBD1 (5 bases). The germline V gene has CDR1 SGHRS and CDR2 YFSETQ. The V end lost 0 bases, the J end lost 0 bases, and 7 bases lay between the germline ends. The CDR3 sequence is 16 residues long. For the CDR3, the DNA is TGCGCCAGCAGCTTGGGAGACAGCTCCTATAATTCACCCCTCCACTTT. Translated: CASSLGDSSYNSPLHF.

The rearrangement joins TRBV28 to TRBJ1-2, with 9 bases lining up with TRBD1. V lost 4 bases and J lost 5; bases outside the gene matches: 5. Germline V gene sequence: CDR1 MDHEN, CDR2 SYDVKM. CDR3 length equals 14 residues. The CDR3 loop reads CASSYDRGLYGYTF. CDR3 nucleotides: TGTGCCAGCAGTTATGACAGGGGGTTGTATGGCTACACCTTC.

The gene calls are TRBV4-1 and TRBJ1-2; D possibly corresponds to TRBD1 (5 bases). CDR1 and CDR2 (germline): MGHRA, YSYEKL. The CDR3 consists of 13 residues. The V and J ends lost 0 bases and 7 bases respectively, with 9 bases between them. The chain's CDR3 is CASSQDRGGGYTF. The CDR3 DNA reads TGCGCCAGCAGCCAAGATCGGGGGGGTGGCTACACCTTC.

The chain has TRBV9 and TRBJ2-7, with TRBD2 matching 8 bases. This CDR3 is 15 amino acids long. Germline V gene data show CDR1 as SGDLS and CDR2 as YYNGEE. With V trimmed by 1 base and J by 5 bases, 8 bases remained unmatched. The CDR3 reads CASSVLGAGVNEQYF. The CDR3 nucleotides read TGTGCCAGCAGCGTATTAGGAGCGGGAGTTAACGAGCAGTACTTC.

The V call is TRBV16, the J call TRBJ2-7; D not resolved. V lost 4 bases, J lost 0 bases, and 10 bases lay in between. Germline V gene lookup returns CDR1 KGHSY and CDR2 FQNENV. The CDR3 has 14 residues. CDR3 bases: TGTGCCAGCAGCCCCCCAGGAAACTCCTACGAGCAGTACTTC. Encoded protein: CASSPPGNSYEQYF.

The rearrangement links TRBV1 to TRBJ2-1; the D call TRBD2 from the table was never checked on the DNA. TRBV1 is a pseudogene locus. The CDR3 length is 17 residues. The CDR3 protein is CTSSQGPGTSGTNEQFF. CDR3 nucleotides: TGCACCAGCAGCCAGGGGCCCGGGACTAGCGGGACGAATGAGCAGTTCTTC.

The chain recombines TRBV6-5 with TRBJ2-7, with 7 bases aligning to TRBD1. The CDR3 is 14 amino acids. The trim removed 0 bases at V and 4 bases at J, leaving 3 bases unmatched. Germline CDR1 and CDR2: MNHEY and SVGAGI. DNA of the CDR3: TGTGCCAGCAGTTACTCGGCCAGGGGGTACGAGCAGTACTTC. This codes for CASSYSARGYEQYF.

Only one count was recorded for this clone. The genes are TRBV10-3 and TRBJ1-5; 8 bases agree with TRBD1. Germline values: CDR1 ENHRY, CDR2 SYGVKD. The CDR3 is 13 amino acids. The CDR3 spells CATRGQVNQPQHF. For the CDR3, the DNA is TGTGCTACCAGGGGGCAGGTTAATCAGCCCCAGCATTTT.